The 2 T cell receptor beta chains below were found in one sample sequenced in a study of OX40 agonist ivuxolimab in advanced cancers. TCRdb keeps only in-frame clones here, not all; method: immunoSEQ multiplex PCR. In the table there are about 64,000 clones, around 93% of which are singletons. The specimen comprised CD4+ or CD8+ T cells sorted from blood, sampled in a trial of the OX40 agonist ivuxolimab. The receptors stem from an adult with an advanced solid tumor such as melanoma, head and neck, liver or kidney cancer.

The chain joins TRBV4-1 to TRBJ2-1; 14 bases map to TRBD2. With V trimmed by 3 bases and J by 7 bases, 5 bases remained unmatched. This CDR3 comprises 16 residues. The germline CDR1 and CDR2 sequences are MGHRA and YSYEKL. Here the CDR3 DNA reads TGCGCCAGCAGCCAGGGTGGGACTAGCGGGAGAAATGAGCAGTTCTTC. Encoded protein: CASSQGGTSGRNEQFF.

The rearrangement uses TRBV5-1 and TRBJ2-5; 14 nucleotides match TRBD2. This CDR3 spans 15 amino acids. The trim removed 2 bases at V and 4 bases at J, leaving 1 base unmatched. Germline V gene sequence: CDR1 SGHRS, CDR2 YFSETQ. CDR3 sequence reads: CASSFGLAGGETQYF. The CDR3 DNA reads TGCGCCAGCAGCTTCGGACTAGCGGGGGGAGAGACCCAGTACTTC.